These T cell receptor beta chains were read from a single sample in a study of blood T cell repertoires in COVID-19. Assay: immunoSEQ multiplex PCR; the TCRdb copy retains only in-frame clones and omits some. The table lists some 83,000 clones, approximately 82% of them singletons. The sequenced sample consisted of peripheral blood. The source of these receptors is a human donor in a cohort sampled during active COVID-19. The CDR3 runs from the conserved cysteine through the conserved F or W. The D gene is left open where the match is weak. Size is stated for part of the rows, as once, few or many counts, or as a class when the clone is expanded.

size | J | V | D | DNA | CDR3
- | TRBJ1-2 | TRBV6-5 | TRBD1 | TGTGCCAGCAGCCCACAGGGGGCAGAGGGCTACACCTTC | CASSPQGAEGYTF
- | TRBJ2-3 | TRBV27 | TRBD1 | TGTGCCAGCAGTTCGGACAGGGGCGCTACGCAGTATTTT | CASSSDRGATQYF
- | TRBJ2-5 | TRBV5-4 | - | TGTGCCAGCAGCTTTGGGCAGGGTGGCGAGACCCAGTACTTC | CASSFGQGGETQYF
- | TRBJ1-5 | TRBV7-8 | TRBD1 | TGTGCCAGCAGCCCCCGGGACAGGGGAGGGAATCAGCCCCAGCATTTT | CASSPRDRGGNQPQHF
once | TRBJ2-3 | TRBV19 | TRBD1 | TGTGCCAGTAGCACCTGGGGACAGGGGGCTGGCGATACGCAGTATTTT | CASSTWGQGAGDTQYF
- | TRBJ1-2 | TRBV19 | TRBD1 | TGTGCCAGTAGTATTGGGGGGACAGCCCTTTACTATGGCTACACCTTC | CASSIGGTALYYGYTF
- | TRBJ1-2 | TRBV30 | TRBD1 | TGTGCCTGGAACCCGGGACAGGGATACGGCTACACCTTC | CAWNPGQGYGYTF
- | TRBJ2-1 | TRBV27 | - | TGTGCCAGCAGTTTAAGGGGGTTCCACAATGAGCAGTTCTTC | CASSLRGFHNEQFF
- | TRBJ1-2 | TRBV28 | - | TGTGCCAGCAGTTTATCCCGCAGGGCCACCTATGGCTACACCTTC | CASSLSRRATYGYTF
- | TRBJ2-5 | TRBV7-2 | - | TGTGCCAGCAGCTTATTCGGGGGGCCGGAGACCCAGTACTTC | CASSLFGGPETQYF
- | TRBJ2-1 | TRBV11-2 | - | TGTGCCAGCAGCCCCTCCGGGAATTCGGAGCAGTTCTTC | CASSPSGNSEQFF
- | TRBJ1-2 | TRBV29-1 | - | TGCAGCGTTGATCCACAGGGAAACTATGGCTACACCTTC | CSVDPQGNYGYTF
- | TRBJ2-1 | TRBV7-2 | TRBD2 | TGTGCCAGCAGCAACCGGGACTACTCTACCCCTGAGCAGTTCTTC | CASSNRDYSTPEQFF
few | TRBJ2-7 | TRBV5-4 | TRBD2 | TGTGCCAGCAGCCGAGGAGCGGGGGCAACCTACGAGCAGTACTTC | CASSRGAGATYEQYF
- | TRBJ2-1 | TRBV5-1 | TRBD2 | TGCGCCAGCACCATTTTAGCGGGGGCCTTCTACAATGAGCAGTTCTTC | CASTILAGAFYNEQFF
- | TRBJ1-6 | TRBV19 | - | TGTGCCAGTAGTATAAATTCTGGGACACCTCGAACGCCCCTCCACTTT | CASSINSGTPRTPLHF
- | TRBJ1-4 | TRBV7-2 | - | TGTGCCAGCAGCTTAGGTCCAGCAACTAATGAAAAACTGTTTTTT | CASSLGPATNEKLFF
once | TRBJ2-7 | TRBV2 | TRBD1 | TGTGCCAGCAGACCCGACAGGGGTCCTTCCTACGAGCAGTACTTC | CASRPDRGPSYEQYF
- | TRBJ1-1 | TRBV11-1 | - | TGTGCCAGCAGCGAACAGCTCATGAACACTGAAGCTTTCTTT | CASSEQLMNTEAFF
- | TRBJ2-2 | TRBV4-1 | - | TGCGCCAGCAGCCCCAGCGGCATGGGCACCGGGGAGCTGTTTTTT | CASSPSGMGTGELFF
- | TRBJ2-7 | TRBV7-2 | - | TGTGCCAGCAGGCCTAGCGCCCATTCCTACGAGCAGTACTTC | CASRPSAHSYEQYF
- | TRBJ1-4 | TRBV27 | TRBD1 | TGTGCCAGCACCGGGACAGATGATGAAAAACTGTTTTTT | CASTGTDDEKLFF
- | TRBJ2-3 | TRBV28 | TRBD2 | TGTGCCAGCAGTTCGTCGGGGGGGCCTAGCACAGATACGCAGTATTTT | CASSSSGGPSTDTQYF
- | TRBJ1-2 | TRBV28 | - | TGTGCCAGCAGTTCCCTACTAAGGGGCTACACCTTC | CASSSLLRGYTF
- | TRBJ1-2 | TRBV5-6 | - | TGTGCCAGCACCCGGGGGGTTAACTATGGCTACACCTTC | CASTRGVNYGYTF
- | TRBJ1-6 | TRBV2 | TRBD1 | TGTGCCACCGCCCTATTACAGGGGGGAGACTCACCCCTCCACTTT | CATALLQGGDSPLHF
- | TRBJ2-1 | TRBV5-6 | - | TGTGCCAGCAGCGCGCAGGGTGCCTACAATGAGCAGTTCTTC | CASSAQGAYNEQFF
- | TRBJ1-5 | TRBV5-1 | - | TGCGCCAGCAGCTTGGCAGGGAACAATCAGCCCCAGCATTTT | CASSLAGNNQPQHF
- | TRBJ1-2 | TRBV5-1 | TRBD1 | TGCGCCAGCAGCTTGACCGGGACAGGGCTCCGTGGCTACACCTTC | CASSLTGTGLRGYTF
- | TRBJ2-1 | TRBV6-5 | - | TGTGCCAGCAGTTACGGCGGGGTCTCCTACAATGAGCAGTTCTTC | CASSYGGVSYNEQFF
once | TRBJ1-3 | TRBV18 | - | TGTGCCAGCTCCGGGACACCCGATATCTCTGGAAACACCATATATTTT | CASSGTPDISGNTIYF
- | TRBJ1-1 | TRBV28 | - | TGTGCCAGCAGTTTCTCAGGGGCGGACACTGAAGCTTTCTTT | CASSFSGADTEAFF
- | TRBJ2-1 | TRBV5-1 | TRBD2 | TGCGCCAGCAGCCGCGGGGGGGCCGGTAATGAGCAGTTCTTC | CASSRGGAGNEQFF
- | TRBJ2-3 | TRBV28 | - | TGTGCCAGCAGCCCACTAGGGAAGAGAGCAGATACGCAGTATTTT | CASSPLGKRADTQYF
- | TRBJ1-3 | TRBV15 | - | TGTGCCACCAGCAGAGATCGTAGTGCAGGGGGAAACACCATATATTTT | CATSRDRSAGGNTIYF
- | TRBJ1-1 | TRBV7-9 | - | TGTGCCAGCAGCTTAGGTGTGAGGGAGGAAGCTTTCTTT | CASSLGVREEAFF
- | TRBJ2-1 | TRBV18 | - | TGTGCCAGCTCATCACGCGTGGGCCTCACATACAATGAGCAGTTCTTC | CASSSRVGLTYNEQFF
once | TRBJ2-1 | TRBV5-6 | - | TGTGCCAGCAGCTTGGCGGGGGGCGGGTACAATGAGCAGTTCTTC | CASSLAGGGYNEQFF
- | TRBJ2-7 | TRBV10-3 | - | TGTGCCATCAGGCCCGGGACAAAGCCCTACGAGCAGTACTTC | CAIRPGTKPYEQYF
- | TRBJ2-5 | TRBV3-1/TRBV3-2 | - | TGTGCCAGCAGAGACAAAATTAAAGAGACCCAGTACTTC | CASRDKIKETQYF
- | TRBJ2-3 | TRBV29-1 | TRBD2 | TGCAGCGCGGGGGGGCATGGAGATACGCAGTATTTT | CSAGGHGDTQYF
- | TRBJ1-1 | TRBV28 | - | TGTGCCAGCAGTTTAGGGACTGGGCGAGTCGAAGCTTTCTTT | CASSLGTGRVEAFF
- | TRBJ2-7 | TRBV5-4 | TRBD1 | TGTGCCAGCAGCCCCGGGACAGGCCTTACCCCGTACTTC | CASSPGTGLTPYF
- | TRBJ1-4 | TRBV19 | - | TGTGCCAGTAGTTCCAGGGGAGCAACTAATGAAAAACTGTTTTTT | CASSSRGATNEKLFF
- | TRBJ1-3 | TRBV12-3/TRBV12-4 | - | TGTGCCAGCTCCCCGGGAGGAAACACCATATATTTT | CASSPGGNTIYF
once | TRBJ2-5 | TRBV4-2 | - | TGTGCCAGCAGCCGCAATAACAGGGTCGAGACCCAGTACTTC | CASSRNNRVETQYF
once | TRBJ1-4 | TRBV7-9 | - | TGTGCCAGCAGCTTCTCCGGGAGGAGACTTGAAAAACTGTTTTTT | CASSFSGRRLEKLFF
- | TRBJ2-5 | TRBV2 | - | TGTGCCAGCAGTGAGAGGAATCCAGGGGAGACCCAGTACTTC | CASSERNPGETQYF
- | TRBJ1-1 | TRBV18 | - | TGTGCCAGCTCGCCTTTCAGGAACACTGAAGCTTTCTTT | CASSPFRNTEAFF
- | TRBJ2-7 | TRBV28 | TRBD1 | TGTGCCAGCAGTTCCTTGGACAGGGACAAATACGAGCAGTACTTC | CASSSLDRDKYEQYF
- | TRBJ2-1 | TRBV19 | TRBD2 | TGTGCCAGTAGTATAGATCGGCGGGGGGACAATGAGCAGTTCTTC | CASSIDRRGDNEQFF
- | TRBJ2-5 | TRBV11-3 | - | TGTGCCAGCAGCAGAGACAGTTACCAAGAGACCCAGTACTTC | CASSRDSYQETQYF
- | TRBJ2-1 | TRBV13 | TRBD2 | TGTGCCAGCGCGGTAGCGGGGGGGCGATATCTGAACGAGCAGTTCTTC | CASAVAGGRYLNEQFF
- | TRBJ2-7 | TRBV7-2 | TRBD1 | TGTGCCAGCAGCTCCCAAGGACAGGGCTACGAGCAGTACTTC | CASSSQGQGYEQYF
- | TRBJ1-4 | TRBV18 | - | TGTGCCAGCTCACTCTCTCCGGGTCGGATAAATGAAAAACTGTTTTTT | CASSLSPGRINEKLFF